The T cell receptor (beta chain) described here comes from a study of cytomegalovirus exposure and HLA in healthy donors. General study results and limits: Through in vitro validation, a few CMV-associated chains were shown to be specific for CMV antigens. Later on, an analysis showed TCR association rates differing by HLA locus, with DRB1 the most and HLA-C the fewest.

The PCR was carried out with 60 Vbeta primers and 13 Jbeta primers. Clones were sequenced by immunoSEQ multiplex PCR, and TCRdb holds only the in-frame ones, with some missing. The sample holds about 180,000 clones, about 75% seen once. A remark on this clone: Its target is unknown.

Germline V CDR1 and CDR2: SGHAT, FQNNGV. V dropped 4 bases and J dropped 5 bases, with 17 bases sitting between them. This CDR3 has 16 residues. The material sequenced was PBMCs. The sequence was collected from a man aged 35 to 55 in good health and CMV-seropositive. The chain is built from TRBV11-2 and TRBJ2-2; possible D gene TRBD1, 6 bases. The chain's CDR3 is CASSSTPGTQTGELFF. CDR3 nucleotide sequence: TGTGCCAGCAGCTCTACCCCCGGGACACAGACCGGGGAGCTGTTTTTT.